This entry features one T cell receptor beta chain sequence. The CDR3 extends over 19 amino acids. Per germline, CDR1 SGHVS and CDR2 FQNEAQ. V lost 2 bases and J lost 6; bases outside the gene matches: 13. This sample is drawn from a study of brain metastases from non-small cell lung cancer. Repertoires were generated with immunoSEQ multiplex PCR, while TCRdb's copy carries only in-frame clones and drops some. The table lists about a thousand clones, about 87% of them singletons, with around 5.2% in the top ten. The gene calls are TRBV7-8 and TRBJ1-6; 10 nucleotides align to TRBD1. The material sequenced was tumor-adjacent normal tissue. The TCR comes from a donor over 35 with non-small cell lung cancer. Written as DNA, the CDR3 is TGTGCCAGCAGCTTATCGGCGGGACAGGGGATCGGTAGTAATTCACCCCTCCACTTT. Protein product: CASSLSAGQGIGSNSPLHF.